Shown below are 24 T cell receptor beta chains from a single sample sequenced in a study of T cells in localized non-small cell lung cancer. Clones were read by immunoSEQ multiplex PCR, and TCRdb kept only the in-frame ones, dropping some. The sample includes about 24,000 clones, about nine tenths of them seen just once. Here the sequenced sample was peripheral blood, taken before any cancer treatment. These receptors were obtained from a man aged 40 to 70 with stage I squamous cell lung carcinoma.

The V call is TRBV10-1, the J call TRBJ1-1; TRBD1 is a possible D gene (6 bases). The CDR3 sequence is 12 residues long. Between the trimmed V and J ends, which lost 4 bases and 8 bases, there was a span of 11 bases. CDR1 and CDR2 (germline): WNHNN, SYGVQD (reference sequence). This chain's CDR3 is CASSGYGGEAFF. CDR3 bases: TGCGCCAGCAGTGGTTATGGGGGCGAAGCTTTCTTT.

The chain is built from TRBV4-1 and TRBJ2-1, with no clear D. Germline V gene lookup returns CDR1 MGHRA and CDR2 YSYEKL. This CDR3 is built from 14 residues. V shed 1 base and J shed 8 bases, with 12 bases lying between them. This CDR3 is CASSQVQIGDEQFF. In DNA, the CDR3 is TGCGCCAGCAGCCAAGTCCAGATTGGGGATGAGCAGTTCTTC.

CDR3 sequence reads: CASSFQQGGDQPQHF. CDR3 nucleotides: TGTGCCAGCAGTTTCCAACAGGGGGGGGATCAGCCCCAGCATTTT. This sequence joins TRBV6-6 and TRBJ1-5; TRBD1 agrees at 8 bases. Germline CDR1 MNHNY, CDR2 SVGAGI (reference sequence). This CDR3 has 15 residues. V trimming: 4 bases; J trimming: 5 bases; junction bases outside the gene matches: 7.

The CDR3 protein is CASTSQLAGNNEQFF. CDR3 nucleotide sequence: TGTGCCAGCACCTCCCAGCTAGCGGGAAACAATGAGCAGTTCTTC. V and J are TRBV27 and TRBJ2-1, with TRBD2 identical over 9 bases. Trimming took 7 bases from V and 5 from J; bases not matched to a gene: 9. This CDR3 has 15 amino acids. Per the germline V gene, CDR1 is MNHEY and CDR2 is SMNVEV (reference sequence).

This clone was observed a single time. The chain is built from TRBV18 and TRBJ2-7, with D perhaps matching TRBD1 (6 bases). The germline CDR1 and CDR2 sequences are KGHSH and LQKENI. V lost 4 bases to trimming and J lost 2 bases, with 9 bases between them. The CDR3 has 13 residues. CDR3 loop: CASSLDSPYEQYF. The CDR3 nucleotides are TGTGCCAGCTCACTGGACAGTCCCTACGAGCAGTACTTC. The whole variable domain, remainder taken from reference TRBV18 and TRBJ2-7, is NAGVMQNPRHLVRRRGQEARLRCSPMKGHSHVYWYRQLPEEGLKFMVYLQKENIIDESGMPKERFSAEFPKEGPSILRIQQVVRGDSAAYFCASSLDSPYEQYFGPGTRLTVT.

This rearrangement joins TRBV30 to TRBJ1-2, with D unclear. CDR1 GTSNPN and CDR2 SVGIG come from the germline V gene (reference sequence). The V end was cut by 1 base, the J end by 8 bases, with 17 bases between. The CDR3 loop spans 14 amino acids. The CDR3 reads CAWSAGPINLGYTF. The CDR3 DNA reads TGTGCCTGGAGTGCCGGACCGATTAATTTGGGCTACACCTTC. Full variable domain (remainder filled in from reference TRBV30 and TRBJ1-2): SQTIHQWPATLVQPVGSPLSLECTVEGTSNPNLYWYRQAAGRGLQLLFYSVGIGQISSEVPQNLSASRPQDRQFILSSKKLLLSDSGFYLCAWSAGPINLGYTFGSGTRLTVV.

J is TRBJ2-1 and V is TRBV5-6; TRBD2 matches 7 bases. The V and J ends lost 3 bases and 0 bases, in that order; junction bases with no gene match: 6. The CDR3 loop spans 16 amino acids. The V gene's germline CDR1 is SGHDT and CDR2 YYEEEE. The CDR3 is CASSSIAGLSYNEQFF. In DNA form, the CDR3 reads TGTGCCAGCAGCTCAATAGCGGGCCTCTCCTACAATGAGCAGTTCTTC.

This chain joins TRBV27 and TRBJ1-6, with D tentatively TRBD1 (6 bases). The CDR3 runs to 14 residues. Trimming shortened V by 5 bases and J by 8 bases, and 13 bases separated the two germline ends. Germline V gene data show CDR1 as MNHEY and CDR2 as SMNVEV (reference sequence). The CDR3 DNA follows: TGTGCCAGCAGTATACAGGGTGGGGATTCACCCCTCCACTTT. It translates to CASSIQGGDSPLHF.

The V gene is TRBV23-1, the J gene TRBJ2-7; unclear D gene. TRBV23-1 falls under the ORF class, with uncertain function. CDR3 length: 16 amino acids. V was cut by 2 bases and J by 2 bases, with 16 bases left in between. As DNA, the CDR3 is TGCGCCAGCAGTCAAATCGAGTGGAGACCCCCCTACGAGCAGTACTTC. As protein: CASSQIEWRPPYEQYF.

The rearrangement links TRBV19 to TRBJ1-1; TRBD1 might be the D (6 bases). The V gene lost 7 bases and the J gene lost 5 bases, with 14 bases spanning the gap. CDR1 LNHDA and CDR2 SQIVND come from the germline V gene (reference sequence). There are 13 residues in the CDR3. The CDR3 DNA is TGTGCCAGTAAGGATGGGGGGGCGACTGAAGCTTTCTTT. Translation gives CASKDGGATEAFF.

The J gene is TRBJ1-1, the V gene TRBV4-2; 7 nucleotides align to TRBD1. Germline-derived CDR1 and CDR2 are LGHNA and YNFKEQ. The trim removed 0 bases at V and 10 bases at J, leaving 11 bases unmatched. This CDR3 is built from 15 residues. The CDR3 loop reads CASSQDEGGAELAFF. CDR3 DNA: TGTGCCAGCAGCCAAGACGAAGGGGGCGCTGAGTTAGCTTTCTTT.

The chain employs TRBV18 and TRBJ1-1, with a possible D match to TRBD1 (6 bases). Germline V gene lookup returns CDR1 KGHSH and CDR2 LQKENI. The ends were cut back, 3 bases at V and 5 bases at J, with 16 bases in the middle. The CDR3 loop spans 15 amino acids. The CDR3 loop is CASSPQGGGRTEAFF. CDR3 DNA: TGTGCCAGCTCACCCCAAGGTGGGGGCCGGACTGAAGCTTTCTTT.

CDR3 in DNA: TGTGCCAGCAGCTCCGGGGGCCGCTACGAGCAGTACTTC. It yields the protein CASSSGGRYEQYF. V and J are TRBV11-2 and TRBJ2-7, with D possibly being TRBD1 or TRBD2 (6 bases each). The germline gives CDR1 SGHAT, CDR2 FQNNGV. The CDR3 is 13 residues long. Trimming pared 4 bases from V and 3 bases from J, leaving 10 bases between.

The chain is built from TRBV7-2 and TRBJ2-5, with 7 bases identical to TRBD1. The CDR3 is 15 amino acids. CDR1 and CDR2 from the germline V gene are SGHTA and FQGNSA. V dropped 5 bases and J dropped 1; count of bases not matched to a gene: 7. Written as DNA, the CDR3 is TGTGCCAGCAGCCAGGACAGGTCTAGCCAAGAGACCCAGTACTTC. Protein: CASSQDRSSQETQYF. The whole variable domain, filled in from reference TRBV7-2 and TRBJ2-5, reads GAGVSQSPSNKVTEKGKDVELRCDPISGHTALYWYRQSLGQGLEFLIYFQGNSAPDKSGLPSDRFSAERTGGSVSTLTIQRTQQEDSAVYLCASSQDRSSQETQYFGPGTRLLVL.

In this sample, this clone turned up once. The J gene is TRBJ2-7, the V gene TRBV10-2; D possibly uses TRBD1 or TRBD2 (6 bases each). The CDR3 length is 14 residues. Trimming took 2 bases from V and 7 from J, leaving 15 bases between them. The germline CDR1 and CDR2 sequences are WSHSY and SAAADI. The chain's CDR3 is CASSERGDIGEQYF. The CDR3 DNA is TGCGCCAGCAGTGAGAGGGGGGATATCGGAGAGCAGTACTTC.

The V call is TRBV28, the J call TRBJ2-5; D might be TRBD1 (6 bases). The CDR3 contains 14 residues. Looked up from germline, CDR1 is MDHEN and CDR2 is SYDVKM. The V gene lost 4 bases and the J gene lost 1 base, with 10 bases spanning the gap. The CDR3, as DNA: TGTGCCAGCAGTTCAGGACAGATCCAAGAGACCCAGTACTTC. Amino acid sequence: CASSSGQIQETQYF.

This clone is judged medium-sized. Other DNA sequences in the same sample also yield this CDR3. This chain connects TRBV5-1 to TRBJ1-1; tentatively, D is TRBD1 (5 bases). Germline V lookup: CDR1 SGHRS, CDR2 YFSETQ. This CDR3 has 15 residues. V lost 0 bases and J lost 1, with 10 bases in between. CDR3 sequence (DNA): TGCGCCAGCAGCTTGGCCGGGGGGGGGAACACTGAAGCTTTCTTT. It encodes CASSLAGGGNTEAFF.

Comments on this clone: The junction shows a germline mismatch at one end, possibly a read error. As DNA, the CDR3 is TGTGCCAGCAGCTCCACAGAGTCCTCTTCCTCCGAGCAGTACTTC. It codes for CASSSTESSSSEQYF. The chain has TRBV5-4 and TRBJ2-7; D is undetermined. The CDR3 spans 15 residues. Germline lookup yields CDR1 SGHNT and CDR2 YYREEE (reference sequence).

This chain joins TRBV6-5 and TRBJ1-1, with TRBD1 as a possible D gene (5 bases). Germline-derived CDR1 and CDR2 are MNHEY and SVGAGI. This CDR3 region has 15 residues. V was trimmed by 0 bases and J by 0 bases, leaving 8 bases between them. The CDR3 spells CASSYSGAVNTEAFF. CDR3 DNA sequence: TGTGCCAGCAGTTACTCCGGGGCCGTGAACACTGAAGCTTTCTTT.

The gene calls are TRBV12-5 and TRBJ2-3, with 7 positions matching TRBD1. The J segment lost 1 base and the V segment lost 6 bases, leaving 7 bases of the junction unmatched. The CDR3 covers 15 residues. The germline V gene has CDR1 LGHNT and CDR2 FRNRAP. The CDR3 DNA follows: TGTGCTAGTGGGCGTACAGGGGTAGGCACAGATACGCAGTATTTT. Amino acids: CASGRTGVGTDTQYF. Looking up the rest from reference TRBV12-5 and TRBJ2-3 gives the full variable domain: DARVTQTPRHKVTEMGQEVTMRCQPILGHNTVFWYRQTMMQGLELLAYFRNRAPLDDSGMPKDRFSAEMPDATLATLKIQPSEPRDSAVYFCASGRTGVGTDTQYFGPGTRLTVL.

This clone has a single count. The chain couples TRBV5-1 to TRBJ1-1; D is uncertain. Germline assignment: CDR1 SGHRS and CDR2 YFSETQ. Trimming removed 0 bases from V and 4 bases from J, with 16 bases in between. This CDR3 has 16 amino acids. The CDR3: CASSLVGIGGVTEAFF. DNA of the CDR3: TGCGCCAGCAGCTTGGTGGGGATTGGTGGGGTCACTGAAGCTTTCTTT.

This clone has just a few counts. J is TRBJ1-1 and V is TRBV7-9; 7 bases agree with TRBD1. CDR1 SEHNR and CDR2 FQNEAQ come from the germline V gene (reference sequence). After removal of 7 bases from V and 1 base from J, the junction contained 3 bases not matched to a gene. CDR3 length: 13 residues. CDR3 nucleotides: TGTGCCAGCAACAGACAGGGGAACACTGAAGCTTTCTTT. This gives the protein CASNRQGNTEAFF.

Worth noting for this clone: An end of the junction does not agree with germline; a read error may underlie this. The chain recombines TRBV18 with TRBJ1-3; 7 positions match TRBD1. CDR3 size: 14 residues. CDR1 and CDR2 (germline): KGHSH, LQKENI. CDR3 DNA: TGTGCCAGCTCCCCACAGGGGCCTGGAAACACCATATATTTT. As protein: CASSPQGPGNTIYF.

The chain combines TRBV7-3 with TRBJ2-5; possibly TRBD1 for D (6 bases). The CDR3 is 13 amino acids. The V end lost 4 bases, the J end lost 4 bases, and 10 bases lay between the germline ends. The germline CDR1 and CDR2 sequences are SGHTA and FQGTGA. The chain's CDR3 is CASSSGVGETQYF. CDR3 DNA sequence: TGTGCCAGCAGCTCAGGGGTAGGAGAGACCCAGTACTTC. Variable domain in full (rest from reference TRBV7-3 and TRBJ2-5): GAGVSQTPSNKVTEKGKYVELRCDPISGHTALYWYRQSLGQGPEFLIYFQGTGAADDSGLPNDRFFAVRPEGSVSTLKIQRTERGDSAVYLCASSSGVGETQYFGPGTRLLVL.